Listed below are T cell receptor beta chains from one sample, sequenced in a study of T cell changes during pregnancy in multiple sclerosis. Profiling relied on immunoSEQ multiplex PCR, and the TCRdb table lists in-frame clones only, not all of them. The table shows 85,000 to 100,000 clones, with approximately 92% occurring only once. Sequenced here: peripheral blood, sampled in the first trimester of pregnancy. These receptors were collected from a female donor with multiple sclerosis, enrolled in a pregnancy study. CDR3s include the opening cysteine and the closing phenylalanine or tryptophan. D genes are given only for firm matches. Some rows have no size entry. The others give once, few or many, or a class for an expanded clone.

size | V | D | CDR3
. | TRBV27 | TRBD2 | CASSLSGLAGDEQFF
. | TRBV19 | TRBD2 | CASSILLRGSSYNEQFF
. | TRBV11-1 | TRBD2 | CASELAASGRASQETQYF
. | TRBV28 | . | CASSLRSGGYSYEQYF
. | TRBV15 | . | CATSRGWGGSGTDTQYF
. | TRBV7-9 | . | CASSPGEGSRETQYF
. | TRBV5-1 | TRBD1 | CASSLTPGGEYTIYF
. | TRBV29-1 | . | CSVEGSVRIYGYTF
. | TRBV7-6 | . | CASSLSWGSNQPQHF
once | TRBV28 | . | CASRAQRQQTEAFF
. | TRBV9 | TRBD1 | CASSYDRGDAAFF
. | TRBV19 | TRBD1 | CASRQGAGGELFF
. | TRBV19 | . | CASSIALLYNEQFF
. | TRBV5-1 | . | CASSLVWPDPLKMEDPNRQYF
. | TRBV6-5 | TRBD1 | CASSYSGQGDGYTF
. | TRBV28 | TRBD2 | CASSLLAGGGKETQYF
. | TRBV5-3 | TRBD1 | CARSLDGDRVYGYTF
. | TRBV29-1 | . | CSVAVRASTEAFF
. | TRBV6-5 | . | CASSRTQGNQPQHF
. | TRBV29-1 | TRBD1 | CSAGEVTGGADTQYF
. | TRBV7-2 | TRBD1 | CASSPRGLREKLFF
. | TRBV29-1 | TRBD2 | CSVEDAASGTPDTQYF
. | TRBV14 | . | CASSLKNFYGYTF
. | TRBV30 | . | CAYLGGPPTDNYGYTF
. | TRBV19 | . | CASGQRADTQYF
few | TRBV6-1 | . | CASPPPQGFHGYTF
. | TRBV7-2 | . | CASSAFSGGSYEQYF
. | TRBV15 | . | CATSRDLSQETQYF
. | TRBV18 | TRBD2 | CASTRASGGPQETQYF
. | TRBV5-4 | TRBD2 | CASSPGLAGDQYF
. | TRBV5-1 | TRBD2 | CASRGGGADTQYF
once | TRBV14 | . | CASSPPVGELFF
. | TRBV5-4 | TRBD2 | CASSLFGGLAATDTQYF
. | TRBV28 | TRBD2 | CASSLPIRTSGGMVQFF
. | TRBV18 | . | CASSPDSVAQPQHF